A selection of T cell receptor beta chains follows, all from one sample in a study of blood T cell repertoires in COVID-19. Only in-frame clones appear in the TCRdb table, and some are missing; sequencing was by immunoSEQ multiplex PCR. Of nearly 200,000 clones in the sample, 70% to 90% were seen once. Material for sequencing was peripheral blood. These receptors were taken from a man in his 60s with COVID-19, enrolled during active disease. Each CDR3 is given with its conserved first and last residue. A D gene is named only where the DNA matches it firmly. Not every row has a clone size; where given, it reads once, few, many or a size class.

size | J | V | D | CDR3 | DNA
- | TRBJ2-7 | TRBV11-2 | TRBD1 | CASSLHRGPYEQYF | TGTGCCAGCAGCTTGCACAGGGGGCCTTACGAGCAGTACTTC
- | TRBJ1-5 | TRBV30 | TRBD1 | CAWAKQGDGQPQHF | TGTGCCTGGGCGAAACAGGGGGACGGTCAGCCCCAGCATTTT
- | TRBJ2-2 | TRBV4-1 | - | CASSQELEGVVPGELFF | TGCGCCAGCAGCCAAGAATTGGAGGGAGTTGTCCCCGGGGAGCTGTTTTTT
- | TRBJ2-3 | TRBV11-2 | - | CATKGLQGTDTQYF | TGTGCCACCAAGGGGCTACAGGGCACAGATACGCAGTATTTT
few | TRBJ1-3 | TRBV6-5 | - | CASRDAGVSGNTIYF | TGTGCCAGCAGGGACGCAGGGGTCAGTGGAAACACCATATATTTT
- | TRBJ2-1 | TRBV5-1 | TRBD2 | CASSPRLTSGRSRNEQFF | TGCGCCAGCAGCCCCCGATTGACTAGCGGGAGATCTAGGAATGAGCAGTTCTTC
- | TRBJ1-2 | TRBV2 | - | CASNGGVDYGYTF | TGTGCCAGCAATGGGGGGGTCGACTATGGCTACACCTTC
once | TRBJ1-3 | TRBV11-2 | - | CASSLVASSGNTIYF | TGTGCCAGCAGCTTAGTAGCCAGCTCTGGAAACACCATATATTTT
- | TRBJ1-6 | TRBV24-1 | TRBD1 | CATSGRTGGTGNSPLHF | TGTGCCACCAGTGGAAGAACGGGCGGGACAGGTAATTCACCCCTCCACTTT
- | TRBJ1-2 | TRBV10-2 | TRBD1 | CASSFRDSSYGYTF | TGCGCCAGCAGTTTCCGGGACAGCAGCTATGGCTACACCTTC